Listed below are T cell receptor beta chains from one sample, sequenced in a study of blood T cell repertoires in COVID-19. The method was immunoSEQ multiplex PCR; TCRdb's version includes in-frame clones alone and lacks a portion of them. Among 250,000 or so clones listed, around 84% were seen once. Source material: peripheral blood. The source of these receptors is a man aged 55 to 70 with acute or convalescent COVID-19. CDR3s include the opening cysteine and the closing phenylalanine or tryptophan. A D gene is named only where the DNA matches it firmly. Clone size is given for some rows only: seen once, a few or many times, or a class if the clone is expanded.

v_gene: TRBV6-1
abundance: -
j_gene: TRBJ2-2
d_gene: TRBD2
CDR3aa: CASSEGGNAGVPGELFF
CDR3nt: TGTGCCAGCAGTGAAGGGGGAAACGCGGGAGTCCCCGGGGAGCTGTTTTTT

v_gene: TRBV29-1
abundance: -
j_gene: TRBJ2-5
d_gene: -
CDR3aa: CSVGVNQETQYF
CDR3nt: TGCAGCGTTGGCGTGAACCAAGAGACCCAGTACTTC

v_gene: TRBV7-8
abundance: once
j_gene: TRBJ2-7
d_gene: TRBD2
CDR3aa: CASSLGGREIPYEQYF
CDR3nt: TGTGCCAGCAGCTTAGGAGGGCGGGAGATACCCTACGAGCAGTACTTC

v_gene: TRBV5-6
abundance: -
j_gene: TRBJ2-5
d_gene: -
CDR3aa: CASSKGLQETQYF
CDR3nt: TGTGCCAGCAGCAAGGGACTCCAAGAGACCCAGTACTTC

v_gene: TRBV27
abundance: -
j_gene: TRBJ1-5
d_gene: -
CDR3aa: CASSLQGKGNQPQHF
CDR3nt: TGTGCCAGCAGTTTACAGGGGAAGGGCAATCAGCCCCAGCATTTT

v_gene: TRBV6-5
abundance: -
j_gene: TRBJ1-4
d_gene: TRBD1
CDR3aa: CASSYSLGAGGEKLFF
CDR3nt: TGTGCCAGCAGTTACTCGCTGGGGGCAGGGGGTGAAAAACTGTTTTTT

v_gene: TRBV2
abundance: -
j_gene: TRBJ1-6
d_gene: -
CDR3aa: CASSRGPGVNSPLHF
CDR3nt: TGTGCCAGCTCCCGGGGCCCAGGGGTTAATTCACCCCTCCACTTT

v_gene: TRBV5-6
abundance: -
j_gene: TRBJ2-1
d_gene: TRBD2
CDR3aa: CASSLPGLAPQGYNEQFF
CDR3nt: TGTGCCAGCAGCCTACCGGGACTAGCGCCTCAGGGTTACAATGAGCAGTTCTTC

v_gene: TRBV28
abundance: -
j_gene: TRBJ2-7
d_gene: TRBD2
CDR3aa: CASSLYGRALYEQYF
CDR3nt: TGTGCCAGCAGTTTATACGGGAGGGCCTTGTACGAGCAGTACTTC

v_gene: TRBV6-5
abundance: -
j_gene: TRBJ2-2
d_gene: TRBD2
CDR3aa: CASMSPAGGAGELFF
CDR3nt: TGTGCCAGCATGTCCCCCGCGGGGGGGGCCGGGGAGCTGTTTTTT

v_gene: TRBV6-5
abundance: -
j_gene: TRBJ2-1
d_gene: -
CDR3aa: CASSHQRLNNEQFF
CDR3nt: TGTGCCAGCAGCCACCAGCGGCTTAACAATGAGCAGTTCTTC

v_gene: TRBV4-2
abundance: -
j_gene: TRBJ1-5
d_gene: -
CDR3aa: CASSQGTGLSNQPQHF
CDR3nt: TGTGCCAGCAGCCAAGGTACAGGGTTAAGCAATCAGCCCCAGCATTTT

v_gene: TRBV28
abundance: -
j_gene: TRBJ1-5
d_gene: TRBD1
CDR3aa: CASSFQQGRQPQHF
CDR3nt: TGTGCCAGCAGTTTTCAACAGGGGAGGCAGCCCCAGCATTTT

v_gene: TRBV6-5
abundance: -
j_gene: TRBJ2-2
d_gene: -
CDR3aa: CASSYSVAGVTGELFF
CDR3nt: TGTGCCAGCAGTTACTCGGTTGCAGGGGTTACCGGGGAGCTGTTTTTT

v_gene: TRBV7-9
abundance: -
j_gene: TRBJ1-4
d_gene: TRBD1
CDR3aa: CASSPDPGGAPNEKLFF
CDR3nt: TGTGCCAGCAGCCCCGACCCAGGGGGCGCGCCTAATGAAAAACTGTTTTTT

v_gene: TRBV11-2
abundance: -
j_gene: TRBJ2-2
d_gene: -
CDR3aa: CASSPRFGTGELFF
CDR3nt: TGTGCCAGCAGCCCGAGGTTCGGAACCGGGGAGCTGTTTTTT

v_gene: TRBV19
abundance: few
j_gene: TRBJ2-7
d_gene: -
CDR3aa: CASSIGAPRNSYEQYF
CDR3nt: TGTGCCAGTAGTATAGGAGCCCCCCGCAATTCCTACGAGCAGTACTTC

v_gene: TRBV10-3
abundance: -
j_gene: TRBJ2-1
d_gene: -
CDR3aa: CAISVDFRGNSEQFF
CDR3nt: TGTGCCATCAGTGTAGACTTTAGGGGGAATAGTGAGCAGTTCTTC

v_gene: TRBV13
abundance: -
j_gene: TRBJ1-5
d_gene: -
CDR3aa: CASSLGGRGNQPQHF
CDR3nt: TGTGCCAGCAGCTTAGGGGGCAGGGGAAATCAGCCCCAGCATTTT

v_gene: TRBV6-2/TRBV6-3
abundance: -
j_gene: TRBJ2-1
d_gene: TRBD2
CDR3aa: CASSFGLAGESSYNEQFF
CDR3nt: TGTGCCAGCAGTTTTGGGCTAGCGGGAGAAAGCTCCTACAATGAGCAGTTCTTC

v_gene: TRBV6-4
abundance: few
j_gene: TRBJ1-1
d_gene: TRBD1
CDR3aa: CASSVADRGHTEAFF
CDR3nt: TGTGCCAGCAGTGTCGCGGACAGGGGGCACACTGAAGCTTTCTTT

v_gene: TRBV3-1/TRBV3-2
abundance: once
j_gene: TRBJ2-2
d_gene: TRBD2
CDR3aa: CASSRRHSGGTNTGELFF
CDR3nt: TGTGCCAGCAGCCGTCGTCATAGCGGGGGAACGAACACCGGGGAGCTGTTTTTT

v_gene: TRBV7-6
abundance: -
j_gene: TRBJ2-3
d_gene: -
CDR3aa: CAIRRWVGGGTDTQYF
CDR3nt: TGTGCCATCCGAAGGTGGGTGGGAGGAGGCACAGATACGCAGTATTTT

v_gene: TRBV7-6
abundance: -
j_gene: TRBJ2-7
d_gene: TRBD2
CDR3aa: CASSLEAGSNKQYF
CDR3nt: TGTGCCAGCAGCTTAGAAGCGGGATCAAATAAGCAGTACTTC

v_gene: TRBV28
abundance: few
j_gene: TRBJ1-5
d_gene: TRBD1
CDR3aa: CASSLWSTGEAGQPQHF
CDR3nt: TGTGCCAGCAGTTTATGGTCGACAGGGGAAGCAGGACAGCCCCAGCATTTT

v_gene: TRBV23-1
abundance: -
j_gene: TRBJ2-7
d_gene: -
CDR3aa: CAMRERSSYEQYF
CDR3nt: TGCGCCATGAGGGAGAGGAGCTCCTACGAGCAGTACTTC

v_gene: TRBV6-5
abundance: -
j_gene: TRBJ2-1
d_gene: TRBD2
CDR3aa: CASSYGGGAYNEQFF
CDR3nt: TGTGCCAGCAGTTATGGCGGGGGGGCGTACAATGAGCAGTTCTTC

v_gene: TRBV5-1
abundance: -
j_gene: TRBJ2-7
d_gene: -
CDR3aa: CASSLSILDEQYF
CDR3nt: TGCGCCAGCAGCTTGTCTATCCTCGACGAGCAGTACTTC

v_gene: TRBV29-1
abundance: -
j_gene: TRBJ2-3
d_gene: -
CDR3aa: CSVEGGRGADTQYF
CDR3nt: TGCAGCGTCGAAGGGGGGAGGGGAGCAGATACGCAGTATTTT

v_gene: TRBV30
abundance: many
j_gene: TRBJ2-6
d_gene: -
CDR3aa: CAWTPNSGANVLTF
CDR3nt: TGTGCCTGGACACCTAACTCTGGGGCCAACGTCCTGACTTTC

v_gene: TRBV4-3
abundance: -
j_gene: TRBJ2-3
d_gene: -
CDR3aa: CASSQDKGGSTDTQYF
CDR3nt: TGCGCCAGCAGCCAAGATAAGGGGGGGAGCACAGATACGCAGTATTTT

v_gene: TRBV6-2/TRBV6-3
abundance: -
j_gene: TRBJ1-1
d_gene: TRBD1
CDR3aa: CASSRRDRDTEAFF
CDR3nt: TGTGCCAGCAGTCGCCGGGACAGGGACACTGAAGCTTTCTTT

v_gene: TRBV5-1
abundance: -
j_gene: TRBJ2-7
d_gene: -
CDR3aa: CASSFPDLYEQYF
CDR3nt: TGCGCCAGCAGCTTTCCAGATCTCTACGAGCAGTACTTC

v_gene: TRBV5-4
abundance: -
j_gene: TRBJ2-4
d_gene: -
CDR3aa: CASSPSLAKNIQYF
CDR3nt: TGTGCCAGCAGCCCTAGCCTAGCCAAAAACATTCAGTACTTC

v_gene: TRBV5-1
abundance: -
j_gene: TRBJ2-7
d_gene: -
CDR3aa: CASSLDSLSYEQYF
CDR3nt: TGCGCCAGCAGCTTGGACAGCCTCTCCTACGAGCAGTACTTC

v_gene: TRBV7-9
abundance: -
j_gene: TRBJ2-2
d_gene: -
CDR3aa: CASSPPRLRTGELFF
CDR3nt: TGTGCCAGCAGCCCCCCGAGACTTCGCACCGGGGAGCTGTTTTTT

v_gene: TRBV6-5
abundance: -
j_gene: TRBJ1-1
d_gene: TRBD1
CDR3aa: CASSRDRDRAEAFF
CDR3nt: TGTGCCAGCAGTCGCGACCGGGACAGGGCTGAAGCTTTCTTT

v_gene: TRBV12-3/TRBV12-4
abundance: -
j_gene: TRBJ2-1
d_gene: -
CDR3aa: CASTRLVANEQFF
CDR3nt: TGTGCCAGCACCAGACTAGTTGCGAATGAGCAGTTCTTC

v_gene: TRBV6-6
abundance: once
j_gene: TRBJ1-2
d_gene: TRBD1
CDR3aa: CASSRPDRGYGYTF
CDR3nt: TGTGCCAGCAGTCGCCCCGACAGGGGCTATGGCTACACCTTC

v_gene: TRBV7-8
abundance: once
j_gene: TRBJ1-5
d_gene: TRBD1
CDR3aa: CASSLARQGYQPQHF
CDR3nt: TGTGCCAGCAGCTTAGCCAGACAGGGTTATCAGCCCCAGCATTTT

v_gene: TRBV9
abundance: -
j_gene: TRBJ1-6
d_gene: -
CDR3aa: CASSPRSDSPLHF
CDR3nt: TGTGCCAGCAGCCCGAGGAGTGACTCACCCCTCCACTTT

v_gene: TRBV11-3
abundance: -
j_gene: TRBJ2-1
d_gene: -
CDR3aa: CASSLDLEGSNEQFF
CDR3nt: TGTGCCAGCAGCTTAGATCTGGAAGGGAGTAATGAGCAGTTCTTC

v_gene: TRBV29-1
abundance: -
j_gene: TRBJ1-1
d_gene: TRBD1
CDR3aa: CSDGGTGEDTEAFF
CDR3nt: TGCAGCGACGGAGGGACAGGGGAGGACACTGAAGCTTTCTTT

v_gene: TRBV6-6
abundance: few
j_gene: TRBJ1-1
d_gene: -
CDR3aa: CASSYRSPNTEAFF
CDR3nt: TGTGCCAGCAGTTACAGGAGCCCGAACACTGAAGCTTTCTTT

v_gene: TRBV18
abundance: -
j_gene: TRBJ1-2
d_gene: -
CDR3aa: CASSLDSPIDGYTF
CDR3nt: TGTGCCAGCTCACTTGACAGTCCGATTGATGGCTACACCTTC

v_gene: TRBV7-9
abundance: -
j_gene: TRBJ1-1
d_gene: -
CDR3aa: CASSFPGRRTEAFF
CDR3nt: TGTGCCAGCAGCTTTCCAGGCAGACGGACTGAAGCTTTCTTT